This TCR beta chain was recorded in a study of cytomegalovirus exposure and HLA in healthy donors. It was with 60 Vbeta and 13 Jbeta primers that the PCR ran. Produced via immunoSEQ multiplex PCR; TCRdb's table is partial and in-frame only. Counted here are some 150,000 clones, around 83% occurring once; the ten biggest clones make up roughly 2.3%. The J segment lost 10 bases and the V segment lost 4 bases, leaving 14 bases of the junction unmatched. The germline V gene encodes CDR1 SGHRS and CDR2 YFSETQ. CDR3 size: 15 residues. The chain is built from TRBV5-1 and TRBJ2-1, with 7 bases aligning to TRBD2. Sequencing used PBMCs. The clonotype comes from a woman between 18 and 29 years old in good health and CMV-seronegative. The CDR3 protein is CASSPFQRGGAEQFF. Here the CDR3 DNA reads TGCGCCAGCAGCCCATTTCAGCGGGGCGGAGCGGAGCAGTTCTTC.